These 14 T cell receptor beta chains originate from one sample sequenced in a study of early T cells in non-severe SARS-CoV-2 infection. TCRdb re-derived calls from the 5' RACE reads in MiXCR, one entry per CDR3 protein. The data hold 70,000 to 95,000 distinct CDR3 sequences, with over 9% observed a single time. Sequencing was performed on whole blood. Source of these receptors: an adult who was a healthcare worker with PCR-confirmed SARS-CoV-2 infection or an uninfected control (not recorded which).

This clonotype was observed a few times. The chain couples TRBV5-5 to TRBJ2-2; D is uncertain. V dropped 2 bases and J dropped 4 bases, with 12 bases sitting between them. This CDR3 contains 15 residues. The germline gives CDR1 SGHKS, CDR2 YYEKEE (reference sequence). The CDR3 spells CASSLGHRPTGELFF. The CDR3, as DNA: TGTGCCAGCAGCTTAGGCCACAGACCCACCGGGGAGCTGTTTTTT.

This clonotype was seen only a few times. This rearrangement joins TRBV9 to TRBJ2-7; the match to TRBD2 covers 11 bases. CDR1 is SGDLS, CDR2 YYNGEE, per germline. V lost 3 bases to trimming and J lost 1 base; unmatched junction nucleotides: 6. The CDR3 is 16 amino acids. The CDR3 DNA follows: TGTGCCAGCAGCGCCTCCGGGACTAGCGGTTCCTACGAGCAGTACTTC. Translating it yields CASSASGTSGSYEQYF.

In this sample, this clonotype turned up many times. The chain uses TRBV28 and TRBJ2-1; 10 nucleotides line up with TRBD2. V shed 6 bases and J 1 base; nucleotides not matched to a gene: 6. Per germline, CDR1 MDHEN and CDR2 SYDVKM. This CDR3 has 16 amino acids. DNA for the CDR3: TGTGCCAGCAGGCGACTAGCGGGTGGATCCTACAATGAGCAGTTCTTC. Its protein is CASRRLAGGSYNEQFF. The full variable domain, rest sourced from reference TRBV28 and TRBJ2-1, is DVKVTQSSRYLVKRTGEKVFLECVQDMDHENMFWYRQDPGLGLRLIYFSYDVKMKEKGDIPEGYSVSREKKERFSLILESASTNQTSMYLCASRRLAGGSYNEQFFGPGTRLTVL.

This clonotype was recorded many times. J is TRBJ2-7 and V is TRBV5-1; D gene ambiguous. Trimming took 1 base from V and 0 from J, leaving 8 bases between them. The CDR3 is made up of 14 amino acids. Germline V gives CDR1 SGHRS, CDR2 YFSETQ. This CDR3 is CASSLNYRSYEQYF. The CDR3 DNA sequence: TGCGCCAGCAGCTTGAACTACCGCTCCTACGAGCAGTACTTC.

The table lists this clonotype with many counts. The chain links TRBV7-9 to TRBJ2-5; possibly TRBD2 for D (6 bases). This CDR3 spans 14 amino acids. V was clipped by 5 bases and J by 3 bases, with 13 bases between them. Germline V gene lookup returns CDR1 SEHNR and CDR2 FQNEAQ (reference sequence). CDR3 bases: TGTGCCAGCAGCCCCGGAGGGCCGGAAGAGACCCAGTACTTC. It translates to CASSPGGPEETQYF.

This clonotype was counted many times. The chain employs TRBV5-1 and TRBJ2-7, with 9 bases aligning to TRBD1. V was pared by 1 base and J by 9 bases, with 14 bases of the junction left unmatched. Germline V gene data show CDR1 as SGHRS and CDR2 as YFSETQ. This CDR3 spans 16 amino acids. The CDR3 DNA follows: TGCGCCAGCAGCTTGAGTCCGGGACAGGGACGAAATCGGCAGTACTTC. It specifies CASSLSPGQGRNRQYF.

This clonotype showed up many times. This chain connects TRBV4-2 to TRBJ1-6, with TRBD1 as a possible D gene (5 bases). Germline V gene sequence: CDR1 LGHNA, CDR2 YNFKEQ. The V end was cut by 0 bases, the J end by 6 bases, with 12 bases between. This CDR3 has 16 residues. CDR3 nucleotides: TGTGCCAGCAGCCAAGAATCGGGGACGGTTAATTCACCCCTCCACTTT. Amino acids: CASSQESGTVNSPLHF.

This clonotype was observed at least ten times. Relative to the germline gene, one junction end is altered; a read error may explain this. The genes are TRBV3-1 and TRBJ1-1; 8 nucleotides match TRBD1. Germline V CDR1 and CDR2: LGHDT, YNNKEL (reference sequence). The CDR3 has 12 residues. The DNA of the CDR3 is TGTGCCAGCAGTTACACAGGACAGGGACTTGTCTTT. Translated, it gives CASSYTGQGLVF.

This clonotype came up many times. The chain has TRBV10-3 and TRBJ1-5, with D unresolved. Germline values: CDR1 ENHRY, CDR2 SYGVKD. The CDR3 sequence is 13 residues long. Between the trimmed V and J ends, which lost 3 bases and 7 bases, there was a span of 10 bases. The CDR3 sequence is CAISDERGQPQHF. In DNA form, the CDR3 reads TGTGCCATCAGTGACGAGAGAGGACAGCCCCAGCATTTT.

This clonotype was counted ten times or more. This chain's CDR3 is CAWSIGEETQYF. The CDR3 DNA reads as TGTGCCTGGAGTATAGGGGAAGAGACCCAGTACTTC. This chain links TRBV30 with TRBJ2-5; D perhaps matches TRBD1 (5 bases). V was shortened by 2 bases and J by 3 bases, with 7 bases between the two germline ends. The CDR3 sequence is 12 residues long. From germline, CDR1 is GTSNPN and CDR2 SVGIG (reference sequence).

The chain is built from TRBV29-1 and TRBJ2-1; 16 bases map to TRBD2. Germline CDR1 SQVTM, CDR2 ANQGSEA. CDR3 length: 18 amino acids. V shed 7 bases and J 1 base; nucleotides not matched to a gene: 10. Here the CDR3 DNA reads TGCAGCGCGCGGGGGACTAGCGGGAGGGCCGGGTCCTACAATGAGCAGTTCTTC. Protein sequence: CSARGTSGRAGSYNEQFF.

For this clonotype: The CDR3 ends on some other residue instead of the conserved phenylalanine or tryptophan, so this is likely a read error. CDR3 sequence reads: CATSSGGGPYNEQFS. The CDR3 DNA reads as TGTGCCACCTCCTCAGGGGGAGGGCCCTACAATGAGCAGTTCTCC. The chain uses TRBV24-1 and TRBJ2-1; D assignment may be TRBD1 or TRBD2 (7 bases each). Germline CDR1 and CDR2: KGHDR and SFDVKD. The CDR3 spans 15 residues. V was shortened by 9 bases and J by 2 bases, with 16 bases between the two germline ends.

The V call is TRBV9, the J call TRBJ2-1, with 10 bases that match TRBD2. J was trimmed by 16 bases and V by 0 bases; bases with no gene match: 19. This CDR3 contains 17 residues. Germline CDR1 and CDR2: SGDLS and YYNGEE. In DNA form, the CDR3 reads TGTGCCAGCAGCGTAGCTCGGGCTAGCGGGAGACCTTCCCAGTTATTCTTC. Its protein product is CASSVARASGRPSQLFF.

The V call is TRBV6-5, the J call TRBJ2-7; 7 nucleotides agree with TRBD1. The CDR3 length is 15 residues. CDR1 MNHEY and CDR2 SVGAGI come from the germline V gene. J was trimmed by 2 bases and V by 6 bases; bases with no gene match: 10. CDR3 bases: TGTGCCAGCAGCACCGGGACAGATGGTGCCTACGAGCAGTACTTC. Its translation is CASSTGTDGAYEQYF.